This T cell receptor (beta chain) was sequenced during a study of blood T cell repertoires in COVID-19 (TCRdb year 2020). Regarding the research as a whole: Collaborator samples came from the United States, Italy and Spain and covered acute and convalescent phases of COVID-19. The prospective study material was composed of cDNA or gDNA derived from T cells, B-cell-depleted T cells, or PBMCs. A de-identified subject ID, COVID-19 status, age in years and sex were almost always included in the sample metadata. The repertoires were made available in a free public database intended to serve as a resource for research on the immune response to SARS-CoV-2. Samples were obtained from the ongoing ImmuneRACE study (first 160 participants) and from over a thousand subjects provided by 6 global collaborators. Where available, HLA class I and class II types were obtained from metadata supplied by the sample provider rather than from assay-based typing. The dataset comprised deeply sampled blood TCRbeta repertoires from subjects exposed to, actively infected with, or recovered from COVID-19.

TCRbeta CDR3 regions were amplified from genomic DNA using the immunoSEQ Assay, a bias-controlled multiplex PCR. Per the authors' processing: The number of nucleated cells in each sample was estimated from the amplification of reference gene primers within the assay. To quantify the absolute abundance of each unique TCRbeta CDR3 rearrangement, sequence reads were collapsed and filtered. Productive Simpson clonality was computed per sample as the square root of Simpson's diversity index over productive rearrangements. Imported from immuneACCESS, the table was reduced by TCRdb to in-frame sequences with V and J called. These copies leave out some clones; in studies compared against another copy, an unresolved V gene accounts for under half, and the cause of the remainder is not known. V and J calls and clone size follow that table, whereas D and trimming were derived from the DNA. The sample contains some 160,000 clones, just under 80% of them found a single time. Of the sample, 6.5% is held by the ten largest clones.

Sequences SGHDN (CDR1) and FVKESK (CDR2) are obtained from the germline V gene. V is shortened by 7 bases, J by 1 base, and the region joining them spans 17 bases. From its cysteine to its phenylalanine, the CDR3 spans 16 amino acids. CDR3 DNA is the only sequence kept; it has 48 bases, read in frame from the first base. Beyond this particular receptor, the publication reports: The quantity of clinical and demographic metadata differed by source and by participant and was supplied without curation.

Each collaborating institution followed its own protocols to collect whole blood in K2EDTA tubes. Collaborator samples were shipped for TCRbeta analysis as frozen whole blood, isolated PBMCs, or DNA extracted from either sample type. About this clone itself: Its recognized antigen is unknown. No quality values exist for individual bases; no much larger clone is one base distant.

This TCR came from a man in his sixties or seventies with active or convalescent COVID-19. Source material: peripheral blood. Here the chain combines TRBV14 and TRBJ1-3; the D gene cannot be named for sure. For the CDR3, the sequence is CASNRFDGVSGNTIYF. The DNA is TGTGCCAGCAACCGATTCGACGGGGTTTCTGGAAACACCATATATTTT. Joined to the reference TRBV14 and TRBJ1-3 proteins, this CDR3 gives the full variable domain: EAGVTQFPSHSVIEKGQTVTLRCDPISGHDNLYWYRRVMGKEIKFLLHFVKESKQDESGMPNNRFLAERTGGTYSTLKVQPAELEDSGVYFCASNRFDGVSGNTIYFGEGSWLTVV.